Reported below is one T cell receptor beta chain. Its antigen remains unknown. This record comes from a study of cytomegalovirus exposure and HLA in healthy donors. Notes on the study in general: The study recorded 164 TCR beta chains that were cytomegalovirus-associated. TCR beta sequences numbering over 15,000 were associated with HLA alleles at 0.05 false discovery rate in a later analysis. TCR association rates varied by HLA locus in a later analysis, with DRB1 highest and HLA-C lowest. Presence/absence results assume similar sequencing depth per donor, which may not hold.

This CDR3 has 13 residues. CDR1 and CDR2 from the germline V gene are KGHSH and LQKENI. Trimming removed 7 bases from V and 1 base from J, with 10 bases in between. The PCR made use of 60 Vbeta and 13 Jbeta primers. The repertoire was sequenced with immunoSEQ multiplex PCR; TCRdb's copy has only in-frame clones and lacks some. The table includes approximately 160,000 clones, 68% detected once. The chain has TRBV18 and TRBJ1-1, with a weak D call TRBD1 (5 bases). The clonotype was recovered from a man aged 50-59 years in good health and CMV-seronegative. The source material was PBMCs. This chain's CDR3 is CASWLDRNTEAFF. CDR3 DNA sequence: TGTGCCAGCTGGCTTGACAGGAACACTGAAGCTTTCTTT.